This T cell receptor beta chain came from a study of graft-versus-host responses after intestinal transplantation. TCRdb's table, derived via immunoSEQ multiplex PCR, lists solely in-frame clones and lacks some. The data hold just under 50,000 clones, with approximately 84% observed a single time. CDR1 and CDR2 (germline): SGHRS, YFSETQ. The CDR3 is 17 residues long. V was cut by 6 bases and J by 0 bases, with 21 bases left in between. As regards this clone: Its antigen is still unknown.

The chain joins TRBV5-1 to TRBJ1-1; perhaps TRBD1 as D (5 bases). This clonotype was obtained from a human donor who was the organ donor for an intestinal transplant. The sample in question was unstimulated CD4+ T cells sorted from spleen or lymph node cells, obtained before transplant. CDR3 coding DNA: TGCGCCAGCACCTCCCCCCCGGCCAGGGTATTGAACACTGAAGCTTTCTTT. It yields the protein CASTSPPARVLNTEAFF. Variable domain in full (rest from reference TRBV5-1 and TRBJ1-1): KAGVTQTPRYLIKTRGQQVTLSCSPISGHRSVSWYQQTPGQGLQFLFEYFSETQRNKGNFPGRFSGRQFSNSRSEMNVSTLELGDSALYLCASTSPPARVLNTEAFFGQGTRLTVV.